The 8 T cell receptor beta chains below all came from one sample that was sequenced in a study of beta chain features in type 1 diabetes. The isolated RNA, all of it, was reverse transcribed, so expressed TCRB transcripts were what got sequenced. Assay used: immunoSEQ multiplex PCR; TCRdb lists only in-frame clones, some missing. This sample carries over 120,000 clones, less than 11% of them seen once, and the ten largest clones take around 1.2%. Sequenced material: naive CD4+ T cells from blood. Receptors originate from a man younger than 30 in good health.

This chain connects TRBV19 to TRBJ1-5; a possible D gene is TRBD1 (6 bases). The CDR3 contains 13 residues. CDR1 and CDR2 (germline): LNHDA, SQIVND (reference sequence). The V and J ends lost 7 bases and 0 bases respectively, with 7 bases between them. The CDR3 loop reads CASTGDSNQPQHF. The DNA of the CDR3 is TGTGCCAGTACAGGGGATAGCAATCAGCCCCAGCATTTT.

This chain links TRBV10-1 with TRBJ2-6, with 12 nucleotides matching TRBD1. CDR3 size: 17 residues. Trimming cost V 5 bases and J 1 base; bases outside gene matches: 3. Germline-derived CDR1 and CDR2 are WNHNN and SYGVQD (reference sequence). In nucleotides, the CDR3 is TGCGCCAGCAGTCCGGGACAGGGGGCTTCTGGGGCCAACGTCCTGACTTTC. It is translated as CASSPGQGASGANVLTF.

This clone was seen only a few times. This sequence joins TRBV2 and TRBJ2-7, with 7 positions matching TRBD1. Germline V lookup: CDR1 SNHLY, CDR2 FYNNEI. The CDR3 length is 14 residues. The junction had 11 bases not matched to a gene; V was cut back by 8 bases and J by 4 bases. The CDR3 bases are TGTGCCAGCCTCCGGGACAGAGGCTTTTACGAGCAGTACTTC. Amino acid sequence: CASLRDRGFYEQYF.

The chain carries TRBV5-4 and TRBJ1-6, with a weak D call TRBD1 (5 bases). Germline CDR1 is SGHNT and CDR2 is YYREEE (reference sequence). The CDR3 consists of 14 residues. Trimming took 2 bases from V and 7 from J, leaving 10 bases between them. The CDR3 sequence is CASSFRQYNSPLHF. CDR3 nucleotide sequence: TGTGCCAGCAGCTTTCGACAGTACAATTCACCCCTCCACTTT.

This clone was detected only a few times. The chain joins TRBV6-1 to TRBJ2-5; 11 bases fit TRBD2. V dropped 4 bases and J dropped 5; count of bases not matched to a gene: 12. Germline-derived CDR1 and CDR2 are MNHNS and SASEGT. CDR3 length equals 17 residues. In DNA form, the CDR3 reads TGTGCCAGCAGTGTTGGCGCGACTAGCGGGGCCCTGGAGACCCAGTACTTC. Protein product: CASSVGATSGALETQYF.

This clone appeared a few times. CDR3 in DNA: TGTGCCAGCAGCTTGGATTCGGGGACAGGGGCCCACGGCACCTTC. Its translation is CASSLDSGTGAHGTF. The chain combines TRBV5-4 with TRBJ1-2; 10 nucleotides agree with TRBD1. This CDR3 is 15 amino acids long. In germline, CDR1 is SGHNT, CDR2 YYREEE (reference sequence). With 0 bases clipped from V and 13 bases from J, the junction kept 12 bases outside the gene matches.

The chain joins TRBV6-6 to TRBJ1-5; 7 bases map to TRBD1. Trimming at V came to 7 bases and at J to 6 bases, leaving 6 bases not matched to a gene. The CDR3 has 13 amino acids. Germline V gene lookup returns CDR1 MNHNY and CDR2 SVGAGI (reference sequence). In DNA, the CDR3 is TGTGCCAGCATCCACAGGGGCGGTCAGCCCCAGCATTTT. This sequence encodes CASIHRGGQPQHF.

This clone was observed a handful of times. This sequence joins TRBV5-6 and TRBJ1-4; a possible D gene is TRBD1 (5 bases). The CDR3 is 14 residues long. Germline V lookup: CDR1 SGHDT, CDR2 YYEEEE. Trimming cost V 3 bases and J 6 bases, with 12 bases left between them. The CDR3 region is CASSSPPGDEKLFF. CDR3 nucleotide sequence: TGTGCCAGCAGCTCCCCTCCGGGGGATGAAAAACTGTTTTTT.